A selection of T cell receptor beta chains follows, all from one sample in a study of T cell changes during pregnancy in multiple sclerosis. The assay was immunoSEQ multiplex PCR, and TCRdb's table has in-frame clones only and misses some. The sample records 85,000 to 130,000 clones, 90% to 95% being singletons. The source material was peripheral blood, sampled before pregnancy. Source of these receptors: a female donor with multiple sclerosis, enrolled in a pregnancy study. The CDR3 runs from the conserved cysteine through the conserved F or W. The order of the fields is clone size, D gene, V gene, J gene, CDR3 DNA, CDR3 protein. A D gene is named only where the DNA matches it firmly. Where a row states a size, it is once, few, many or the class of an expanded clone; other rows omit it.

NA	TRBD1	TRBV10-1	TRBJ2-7	TGCGCCAGCAGTGAGGGACAGGGGTACGAGCAGTACTTC	CASSEGQGYEQYF
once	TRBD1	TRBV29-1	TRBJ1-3	TGCAGCGTCACAGAACAGGGGAGAGGAAACACCATATATTTT	CSVTEQGRGNTIYF
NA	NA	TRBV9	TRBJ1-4	TGTGCCAGCAGCGTAGAACGGAGTAATGAAAAACTGTTTTTT	CASSVERSNEKLFF
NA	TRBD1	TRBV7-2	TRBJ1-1	TGTGCCAGCAGCTTAAGGGGGCCAGGGCGTGGGGAAACTGAAGCTTTCTTT	CASSLRGPGRGETEAFF
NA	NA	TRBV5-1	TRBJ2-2	TGCGCCAGCAGCCCGCAAACAGCGGACACCGGGGAGCTGTTTTTT	CASSPQTADTGELFF
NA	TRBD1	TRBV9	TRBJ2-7	TGTGCCAGCAGCGGGGGGACAGGGGTCTACGAGCAGTACTTC	CASSGGTGVYEQYF
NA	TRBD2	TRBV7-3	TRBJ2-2	TGTGCCCCGCGCTTTGGGACTAATCTCGGCGGGGAGCTGTTTTTT	CAPRFGTNLGGELFF
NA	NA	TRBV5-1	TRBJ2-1	TGCGCCAGCAGCTTGGAGGCCCAACGACTTAGTGAGCAGTTCTTC	CASSLEAQRLSEQFF
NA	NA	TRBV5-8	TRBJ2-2	TGTGCCAGCAGCATAGACTACACCGGGGAGCTGTTTTTT	CASSIDYTGELFF
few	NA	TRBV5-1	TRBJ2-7	TGCGCCAGCAGCTTGGGACTCCAGTCCTACGAGCAGTACTTC	CASSLGLQSYEQYF
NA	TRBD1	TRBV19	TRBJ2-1	TGTGCCAGTCGGGACAGGGCCTACAATGAGCAGTTCTTC	CASRDRAYNEQFF
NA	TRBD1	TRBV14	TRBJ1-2	TGTGCCAGCAGCCAAGGAGGGGGCAGACTCTATGGCTACACCTTC	CASSQGGGRLYGYTF
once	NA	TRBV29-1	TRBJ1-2	TGCAGCGTGGGGGGGACACCAGACTATGGCTACACCTTC	CSVGGTPDYGYTF
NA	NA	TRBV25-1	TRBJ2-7	TGTGCCAGCAGCCCCTCGGGGTACGAGCAGTACTTC	CASSPSGYEQYF
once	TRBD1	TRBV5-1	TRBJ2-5	TGCGCCAGCACCCGACAGGGGGGGGCCCAAGAGACCCAGTACTTC	CASTRQGGAQETQYF
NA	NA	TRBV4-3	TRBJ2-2	TGCGCCAGCAGCCAAGTCATAGGTACAGTAAGCGGGGAGCTGTTTTTT	CASSQVIGTVSGELFF
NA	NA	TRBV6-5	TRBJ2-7	TGTGCCAGCAGTTACCGCGGGACGTTTTACTACGAGCAGTACTTC	CASSYRGTFYYEQYF
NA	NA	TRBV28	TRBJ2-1	TGTGCCTTAAAAGGAACAGGGGGGGTCAATGAGCAGTTCTTC	CALKGTGGVNEQFF
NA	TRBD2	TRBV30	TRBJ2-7	TGTGCCTGGAGTGTAGCCGGGGCTAGCGGGAGGCGCGAGCAGTACTTC	CAWSVAGASGRREQYF
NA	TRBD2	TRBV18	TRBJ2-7	TGTGCCAGCTCTCGAGTTGGACTAGCGGGAGGCCCTGTCGAGCAGTACTTC	CASSRVGLAGGPVEQYF
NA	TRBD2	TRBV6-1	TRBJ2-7	TGTGCCAGCAGTGAAGGGACTAGAAAGTACTTC	CASSEGTRKYF
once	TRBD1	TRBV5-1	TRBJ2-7	TGCGCCAGCAGCTTGGGAGACAGGGTCAACGAGCAGTACTTC	CASSLGDRVNEQYF
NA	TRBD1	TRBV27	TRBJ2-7	TGTGCCAGCAGTCTTCGGACAGGGGACGAGCAGTACTTC	CASSLRTGDEQYF
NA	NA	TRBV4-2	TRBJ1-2	TGTGCCAGCAGCCAGGAACAGGGACCCAACTATGGCTACACCTTC	CASSQEQGPNYGYTF
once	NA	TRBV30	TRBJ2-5	TGTGCCTGGAGTGTAAGTAGTAGAGGCGAGACCCAGTACTTC	CAWSVSSRGETQYF
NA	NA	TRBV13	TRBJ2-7	TGTGCCAGCAGCTCCCGGACTATCAGATCCTACGAGCAGTACTTC	CASSSRTIRSYEQYF
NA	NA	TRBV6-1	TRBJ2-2	TGTGCCAGCAGTGGTAAGACTGTGGCCGGGGAGCTGTTTTTT	CASSGKTVAGELFF
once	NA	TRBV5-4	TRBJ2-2	TGTGCCAGCAGCTTGCCGTCTGGGGAGCCCGCCGGGGAGCTGTTTTTT	CASSLPSGEPAGELFF
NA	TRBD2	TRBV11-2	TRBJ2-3	TGTGCCAGCAGCTCGGGACTAGCGGGGATTGCTAGCACAGATACGCAGTATTTT	CASSSGLAGIASTDTQYF
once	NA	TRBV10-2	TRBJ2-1	TGCGCCAGCAGTGATGTTAGCTCCTACAATGAGCAGTTCTTC	CASSDVSSYNEQFF
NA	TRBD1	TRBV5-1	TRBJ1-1	TGCGCCAGCAGCACCGGGACAGGGGGCACTGAAGCTTTCTTT	CASSTGTGGTEAFF
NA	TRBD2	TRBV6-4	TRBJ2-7	TGTGCCAGCAGTGAACTAGCGGGAGTCGAGCAGTACTTC	CASSELAGVEQYF
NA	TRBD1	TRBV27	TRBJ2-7	TGTGCCAGCAGTTCCGGGACAGGGTTCTCCTACGAGCAGTACTTC	CASSSGTGFSYEQYF
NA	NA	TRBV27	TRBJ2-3	TGTGCCAGCAGTACCGGGAGCGAGGAGTATTTT	CASSTGSEEYF
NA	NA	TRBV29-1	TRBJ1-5	TGCAGCGTTCGGGAGGGGACAAGCCAGCCCCAGCATTTT	CSVREGTSQPQHF
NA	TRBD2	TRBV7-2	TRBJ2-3	TGTGCCAGCATCTCTAGCGGGAGGGCGACAGATACGCAGTATTTT	CASISSGRATDTQYF
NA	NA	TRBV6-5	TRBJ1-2	TGTGCCAGCAGTTACAATGGCAGGGCGGTTGGCTACACCTTC	CASSYNGRAVGYTF
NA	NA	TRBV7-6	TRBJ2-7	TGTGCCAGCAGCTTAGCAGGGGGAGGGTCCTACGAGCAGTACTTC	CASSLAGGGSYEQYF
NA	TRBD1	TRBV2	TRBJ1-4	TGTGCCAGCAGGGCTTACTGGACAGGGGCGGAAGGAAAACTGTTTTTT	CASRAYWTGAEGKLFF
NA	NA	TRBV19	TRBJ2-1	TGTGCCAGTAGTGTGATGGGCGGGATGATGACCTACAATGAGCAGTTCTTC	CASSVMGGMMTYNEQFF
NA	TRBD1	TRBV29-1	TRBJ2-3	TGCAGCGGGCCCGGACAGGGCACAGATACGCAGTATTTT	CSGPGQGTDTQYF
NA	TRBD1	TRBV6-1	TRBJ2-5	TGTGCCAGCAGGCCGGGACAGTACCAAGAGACCCAGTACTTC	CASRPGQYQETQYF
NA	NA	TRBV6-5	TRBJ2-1	TGTGCCAGCAGTCTTACAGGGCATGCCTACAATGAGCAGTTCTTC	CASSLTGHAYNEQFF
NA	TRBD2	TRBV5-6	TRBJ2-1	TGTGCCAGCAGCGGGGGACTAGCGACCTACAATGAGCAGTTCTTC	CASSGGLATYNEQFF
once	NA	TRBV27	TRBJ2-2	TGTGCCAGCAAGAAGGATGCGGAAACCGGGGAGCTGTTTTTT	CASKKDAETGELFF
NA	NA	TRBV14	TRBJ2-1	TGTGCCAGCAGCCAAGAAAGGCAGGGAATCGGTGAGCAGTTCTTC	CASSQERQGIGEQFF
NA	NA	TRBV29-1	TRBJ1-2	TGCAGCGTTGGGGACATTCGGAAAGGCTACACCTTC	CSVGDIRKGYTF
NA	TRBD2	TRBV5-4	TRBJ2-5	TGTGCCAGCAGCTCACTAGCGGGAGGCCAGGGAGCCGCCCAGTACTTC	CASSSLAGGQGAAQYF
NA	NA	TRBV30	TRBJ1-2	TGTGCCTGGAGTGTTAGGGAGGATGGCTACACCTTC	CAWSVREDGYTF
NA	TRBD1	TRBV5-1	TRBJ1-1	TGCGCCAGCAGCTTGAGGACAGGGAACACTGAAGCTTTCTTT	CASSLRTGNTEAFF
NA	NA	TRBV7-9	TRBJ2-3	TGTGCCAGCAGCTTATGGATAGCAGCGGCCACAGATACGCAGTATTTT	CASSLWIAAATDTQYF
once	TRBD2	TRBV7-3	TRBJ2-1	TGTGCCAGCAGCCCCGTTAGCGGGAGCAGTGGGGCTGAGCAGTTCTTC	CASSPVSGSSGAEQFF
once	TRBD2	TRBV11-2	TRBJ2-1	TGTGCCAGCATAAAACTAGCGGGAGGCCTGACCTACAATGAGCAGTTCTTC	CASIKLAGGLTYNEQFF
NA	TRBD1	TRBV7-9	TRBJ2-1	TGTGCCAGCAGTCGGACAGGGCACGAGCAGTTCTTC	CASSRTGHEQFF
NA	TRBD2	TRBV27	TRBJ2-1	TGTGCCAGCAGTTTACCTACTAGCGGGAGGCCGAGCTCCTACAATGAGCAGTTCTTC	CASSLPTSGRPSSYNEQFF